This entry lists 12 T cell receptor beta chains sequenced from one sample in a study of cytomegalovirus exposure and HLA in healthy donors. The PCR ran on 60 Vbeta and 13 Jbeta primers. Profiled with immunoSEQ multiplex PCR; TCRdb holds only in-frame clones, not every one. This repertoire includes 75,000 to 95,000 clones. Sequencing input: PBMCs. These receptors were obtained from a woman aged 55-70 years in good health and CMV-seronegative.

The chain recombines TRBV7-2 with TRBJ2-5; the match to TRBD2 covers 11 bases. Germline V lookup: CDR1 SGHTA, CDR2 FQGNSA. The CDR3 consists of 16 residues. V lost 5 bases, J lost 10 bases, and 15 bases stayed unmatched. This CDR3 is CASSQSLAGGGRDQYF. In DNA, the CDR3 is TGTGCCAGCAGCCAATCCCTAGCGGGAGGAGGGAGGGACCAGTACTTC. The variable domain in full, completed from reference TRBV7-2 and TRBJ2-5, reads GAGVSQSPSNKVTEKGKDVELRCDPISGHTALYWYRQSLGQGLEFLIYFQGNSAPDKSGLPSDRFSAERTGGSVSTLTIQRTQQEDSAVYLCASSQSLAGGGRDQYFGPGTRLLVL.

The rearrangement uses TRBV5-1 and TRBJ2-1; D not certain. From germline, CDR1 is SGHRS and CDR2 YFSETQ. The CDR3 is made up of 12 amino acids. V shed 5 bases and J shed 4 bases, with 7 bases lying between them. The CDR3 DNA follows: TGCGCCAGCAGACGTGAGTACAATGAGCAGTTCTTC. Translating it yields CASRREYNEQFF.

The chain combines TRBV27 with TRBJ2-7; D is undetermined. V was cut by 2 bases and J by 1 base, with 6 bases left in between. The CDR3 covers 13 residues. Per germline, CDR1 MNHEY and CDR2 SMNVEV (reference sequence). As DNA, the CDR3 is TGTGCCAGCAGTTTAAAAGCATCCTACGAGCAGTACTTC. Its protein is CASSLKASYEQYF.

The genes are TRBV27 and TRBJ1-5; the D gene is possibly TRBD1 (6 bases). V lost 1 base, J lost 6 bases, and 16 bases lay in between. Germline V gene lookup returns CDR1 MNHEY and CDR2 SMNVEV (reference sequence). The CDR3 covers 16 residues. The DNA of the CDR3 is TGTGCCAGCAGTTTATTCTCTGGACTAGGGGGTCAGCCCCAGCATTTT. Its translation is CASSLFSGLGGQPQHF.

The gene calls are TRBV10-3 and TRBJ2-5; a possible D gene is TRBD2 (6 bases). V lost 7 bases and J 1 base, leaving 10 bases between the germline ends. This CDR3 spans 13 amino acids. The germline V gene has CDR1 ENHRY and CDR2 SYGVKD. The CDR3: CAITERAQETQYF. CDR3 sequence (DNA): TGTGCCATCACGGAGCGGGCCCAAGAGACCCAGTACTTC.

This sequence joins TRBV28 and TRBJ2-7; 11 bases line up with TRBD1. The CDR3 runs 16 residues. Germline assignment: CDR1 MDHEN and CDR2 SYDVKM. J gave up 6 bases and V 1 base, and 8 bases lay outside the gene matches. The CDR3 here is CASSLSDGTGGFEQYF. In DNA form, the CDR3 reads TGTGCCAGCAGTTTATCTGACGGGACAGGGGGATTCGAGCAGTACTTC.

The chain recombines TRBV12-5 with TRBJ2-3; 11 positions match TRBD2. The V and J ends lost 5 bases and 6 bases, in that order; junction bases with no gene match: 7. The germline V gene encodes CDR1 LGHNT and CDR2 FRNRAP. The CDR3 has 15 residues. CDR3 DNA: TGTGCTAGTGGTCCGGGGACTAGCGGCTCGGATACGCAGTATTTT. Protein product: CASGPGTSGSDTQYF. The full variable domain, its missing parts supplied by reference TRBV12-5 and TRBJ2-3, is DARVTQTPRHKVTEMGQEVTMRCQPILGHNTVFWYRQTMMQGLELLAYFRNRAPLDDSGMPKDRFSAEMPDATLATLKIQPSEPRDSAVYFCASGPGTSGSDTQYFGPGTRLTVL.

The rearrangement links TRBV19 to TRBJ1-2; D is perhaps TRBD1 (5 bases). V was clipped by 4 bases and J by 6 bases, with 18 bases between them. From germline, CDR1 is LNHDA and CDR2 SQIVND (reference sequence). There are 15 residues in the CDR3. The CDR3 DNA is TGTGCCAGTAGTAGTATGAGCGGGACCGGGCATGGCTACACCTTC. Translating gives CASSSMSGTGHGYTF.

J is TRBJ2-7 and V is TRBV7-9; 7 nucleotides align to TRBD1. Germline V lookup: CDR1 SEHNR, CDR2 FQNEAQ (reference sequence). Trimming cost V 5 bases and J 0 bases; bases outside gene matches: 4. This CDR3 contains 14 residues. The CDR3 loop is CASSPAGGSYEQYF. CDR3 bases: TGTGCCAGCAGCCCCGCAGGGGGCTCCTACGAGCAGTACTTC.

The V and J genes are TRBV28 and TRBJ1-4; 10 bases are a match to TRBD1. Germline loops: CDR1 MDHEN, CDR2 SYDVKM. The CDR3 is 15 amino acids. V shed 5 bases, J shed 7 bases, and the junction held 7 bases outside the gene matches. CDR3 in DNA: TGTGCCAGCAGTACAACCGGGACAGGGGCTGAAAAACTGTTTTTT. Its translation: CASSTTGTGAEKLFF.

This chain links TRBV18 with TRBJ1-5; D ambiguous. Looked up from germline, CDR1 is KGHSH and CDR2 is LQKENI. This CDR3 is 17 amino acids long. The V end lost 3 bases, the J end lost 0 bases, and 15 bases lay between the germline ends. The CDR3: CASSPDRTGGSNQPQHF. The DNA for the CDR3 is TGTGCCAGCTCACCGGATCGAACGGGAGGTAGCAATCAGCCCCAGCATTTT.

J is TRBJ2-3 and V is TRBV6-6; weak D call: TRBD2 (5 bases). The germline V gene has CDR1 MNHNY and CDR2 SVGAGI (reference sequence). This CDR3 spans 12 amino acids. With 8 bases removed from V and 5 bases from J, the gap between germline ends came to 11 bases. The CDR3 coding sequence is TGTGCCAGCCGAAATGCGGGAGATACGCAGTATTTT. The encoded protein is CASRNAGDTQYF.